This is a list of T cell receptor beta chains from one sample in a study of CD8 T cells in Susac syndrome. TCRdb passed the immunoSEQ multiplex PCR reads through MiXCR, listing each CDR3 protein once. Counted here are 100,000 to 150,000 distinct CDR3 sequences, roughly 95% occurring once; the ten biggest clones make up 0.12%. The sample consisted of CD4+ T cells from PBMCs. The receptors shown here come from a human donor in good health. Both conserved end residues are part of each CDR3. The order of the fields is clone size, D gene, J gene, V gene, CDR3 protein, CDR3 DNA. The D gene is left open where the match is weak. Clone sizes are given selectively: once, few, many, or a class where the clone is expanded.

size: -
D: -
J: TRBJ2-5
V: TRBV7-9
CDR3: CASTVGADQETQYF
DNA: TGTGCCAGCACCGTCGGGGCGGACCAAGAGACCCAGTACTTC

size: -
D: TRBD1
J: TRBJ2-5
V: TRBV5-1
CDR3: CASSSPRQGISETQYF
DNA: TGCGCCAGCAGCTCCCCCCGACAGGGTATATCGGAGACCCAGTACTTC

size: -
D: -
J: TRBJ2-6
V: TRBV7-2
CDR3: CASSSEFGANVLTF
DNA: TGTGCCAGCAGCTCGGAGTTTGGGGCCAACGTCCTGACTTTC

size: -
D: -
J: TRBJ1-1
V: TRBV5-1
CDR3: CASSFAGPEGSEAFF
DNA: TGCGCCAGCAGCTTTGCGGGGCCGGAAGGGTCTGAAGCTTTCTTT

size: -
D: -
J: TRBJ2-1
V: TRBV3-1
CDR3: CASSQDGGVQGGEQFF
DNA: TGTGCCAGCAGCCAAGATGGGGGGGTACAGGGAGGGGAGCAGTTCTTC

size: -
D: -
J: TRBJ2-1
V: TRBV20-1
CDR3: CSAKNWRVDNEQFF
DNA: TGCAGTGCTAAGAACTGGCGGGTTGACAATGAGCAGTTCTTC

size: -
D: -
J: TRBJ2-7
V: TRBV20-1
CDR3: CSASPGTDFGEQYF
DNA: TGCAGTGCTTCGCCCGGGACGGACTTTGGGGAGCAGTACTTC

size: -
D: -
J: TRBJ1-1
V: TRBV6-5
CDR3: CASSSLGDEAFF
DNA: TGTGCCAGCAGTTCTCTGGGAGACGAAGCTTTCTTT

size: -
D: -
J: TRBJ2-2
V: TRBV7-2
CDR3: CASSLPGNGELFF
DNA: TGTGCCAGCAGCTTACCGGGCAACGGGGAGCTGTTTTTT

size: -
D: -
J: TRBJ2-5
V: TRBV28
CDR3: CASSSPPGETQYF
DNA: TGTGCCAGCAGTTCCCCCCCGGGAGAGACCCAGTACTTC

size: -
D: TRBD2
J: TRBJ2-3
V: TRBV27
CDR3: CASSSPAAGLDTQYF
DNA: TGTGCCAGCAGTTCCCCGGCAGCGGGATTGGATACGCAGTATTTT

size: -
D: TRBD2
J: TRBJ2-1
V: TRBV27
CDR3: CASNKREGYNEQFF
DNA: TGTGCCAGCAACAAGCGGGAGGGATACAATGAGCAGTTCTTC

size: -
D: -
J: TRBJ2-5
V: TRBV29-1
CDR3: CSVNRRDIILQETQYF
DNA: TGCAGCGTCAACCGCCGGGACATAATACTACAAGAGACCCAGTACTTC

size: -
D: TRBD1
J: TRBJ2-5
V: TRBV4-2
CDR3: CASSQDPGQQETQYF
DNA: TGTGCCAGCAGCCAAGATCCGGGACAGCAAGAGACCCAGTACTTC

size: -
D: TRBD1
J: TRBJ2-7
V: TRBV12-3/TRBV12-4
CDR3: CASSQGVSYEQYF
DNA: TGTGCCAGCAGTCAGGGGGTCTCCTACGAGCAGTACTTC

size: -
D: -
J: TRBJ2-2
V: TRBV20-1
CDR3: CSARDYLRAGNTGELFF
DNA: TGCAGTGCTAGAGATTATCTACGGGCAGGAAACACCGGGGAGCTGTTTTTT

size: -
D: -
J: TRBJ1-1
V: TRBV29-1
CDR3: CSAERELTTEAFF
DNA: TGCAGCGCCGAGCGGGAATTAACCACTGAAGCTTTCTTT

size: -
D: -
J: TRBJ2-5
V: TRBV12-3/TRBV12-4
CDR3: CASSGSGWETQYF
DNA: TGTGCCAGCTCCGGTTCCGGATGGGAGACCCAGTACTTC

size: -
D: -
J: TRBJ2-2
V: TRBV5-4
CDR3: CASSLAGGAGTGELFF
DNA: TGTGCCAGCAGCTTGGCCGGGGGCGCAGGCACCGGGGAGCTGTTTTTT

size: -
D: TRBD1
J: TRBJ2-1
V: TRBV29-1
CDR3: CSAGLRGQGYEQFF
DNA: TGCAGCGCCGGGCTCCGAGGACAGGGGTATGAGCAGTTCTTC

size: -
D: -
J: TRBJ1-5
V: TRBV7-2
CDR3: CASSYQGSTGYQPQHF
DNA: TGTGCCAGCAGTTATCAGGGGTCCACAGGGTATCAGCCCCAGCATTTT

size: -
D: TRBD1
J: TRBJ2-7
V: TRBV7-9
CDR3: CASSRRTGSYEQYF
DNA: TGTGCCAGCAGCCGCCGGACAGGCTCCTACGAGCAGTACTTC

size: once
D: -
J: TRBJ2-5
V: TRBV5-1
CDR3: CASSSYYGETQYF
DNA: TGCGCCAGCAGCTCTTATTACGGAGAGACCCAGTACTTC

size: -
D: -
J: TRBJ2-6
V: TRBV3-1
CDR3: CASKETGANVLTF
DNA: TGTGCCAGCAAAGAAACTGGGGCCAACGTCCTGACTTTC

size: -
D: TRBD1
J: TRBJ1-3
V: TRBV4-1
CDR3: CASSQATGLGNTIYF
DNA: TGCGCCAGCAGCCAGGCGACAGGGCTTGGAAACACCATATATTTT

size: once
D: -
J: TRBJ2-5
V: TRBV29-1
CDR3: CSVGASGETQYF
DNA: TGCAGCGTTGGGGCTTCGGGGGAGACCCAGTACTTC

size: -
D: -
J: TRBJ2-6
V: TRBV3-1
CDR3: CASSRRLGGANVLTF
DNA: TGTGCCAGCAGCCGACGATTGGGTGGGGCCAACGTCCTGACTTTC

size: -
D: -
J: TRBJ2-7
V: TRBV7-2
CDR3: CASSLDGQNYEQYF
DNA: TGTGCCAGCAGCTTAGACGGACAAAACTACGAGCAGTACTTC

size: -
D: -
J: TRBJ2-6
V: TRBV28
CDR3: CASSSGQYSGANVLTF
DNA: TGTGCCAGCAGTTCCGGACAGTACTCTGGGGCCAACGTCCTGACTTTC

size: -
D: -
J: TRBJ2-1
V: TRBV7-9
CDR3: CASSSSPTRNGQFF
DNA: TGTGCCAGCAGCTCATCCCCGACGAGGAATGGGCAGTTCTTC

size: -
D: TRBD2
J: TRBJ2-1
V: TRBV4-1
CDR3: CASSLSGTSGIDEQFF
DNA: TGCGCCAGCAGCTTGTCCGGGACTAGCGGGATAGATGAGCAGTTCTTC

size: -
D: TRBD2
J: TRBJ2-4
V: TRBV14
CDR3: CASGLREGTSGSEAKNIQYF
DNA: TGTGCCAGCGGCCTCCGAGAAGGGACTAGCGGGTCCGAGGCCAAAAACATTCAGTACTTC

size: few
D: -
J: TRBJ2-6
V: TRBV29-1
CDR3: CSVDVSGANVLTF
DNA: TGCAGCGTTGATGTCTCTGGGGCCAACGTCCTGACTTTC

size: -
D: -
J: TRBJ2-2
V: TRBV27
CDR3: CASSLRPTSTGELFF
DNA: TGTGCCAGCAGTTTAAGGCCAACCTCCACCGGGGAGCTGTTTTTT

size: -
D: -
J: TRBJ2-7
V: TRBV20-1
CDR3: CSARGERYYEQYF
DNA: TGCAGTGCTAGAGGGGAACGGTACTACGAGCAGTACTTC

size: -
D: -
J: TRBJ1-3
V: TRBV13
CDR3: CASSLVRNTIYF
DNA: TGTGCCAGCAGCTTAGTTCGAAACACCATATATTTT

size: few
D: TRBD1
J: TRBJ2-6
V: TRBV6-1
CDR3: CASLAGGSGANVLTF
DNA: TGTGCCAGCCTCGCAGGGGGTTCTGGGGCCAACGTCCTGACTTTC

size: -
D: -
J: TRBJ2-1
V: TRBV7-6
CDR3: CASSLGQDYNEQFF
DNA: TGTGCCAGCAGCTTAGGTCAGGACTACAATGAGCAGTTCTTC

size: -
D: -
J: TRBJ2-1
V: TRBV14
CDR3: CASSMVPGSYNEQFF
DNA: TGTGCCAGCAGCATGGTCCCGGGCTCCTACAATGAGCAGTTCTTC

size: -
D: -
J: TRBJ1-1
V: TRBV28
CDR3: CATVWRHTEAFF
DNA: TGTGCCACAGTGTGGCGGCACACTGAAGCTTTCTTT

size: -
D: -
J: TRBJ2-7
V: TRBV9
CDR3: CASSVGSAGVGYEQYF
DNA: TGTGCCAGCAGCGTAGGAAGTGCAGGGGTAGGGTACGAGCAGTACTTC

size: -
D: TRBD2
J: TRBJ2-7
V: TRBV7-9
CDR3: CASSLTSGSSGQYF
DNA: TGTGCCAGCAGCTTGACTAGCGGGAGCTCGGGGCAGTACTTC

size: -
D: -
J: TRBJ2-2
V: TRBV12-3/TRBV12-4
CDR3: CASRPTLYTGELFF
DNA: TGTGCCAGCCGGCCGACACTATACACCGGGGAGCTGTTTTTT

size: -
D: TRBD1
J: TRBJ1-4
V: TRBV7-2
CDR3: CASSPEMTGSGGKLFF
DNA: TGTGCCAGCAGCCCGGAGATGACAGGGAGTGGCGGAAAACTGTTTTTT

size: -
D: -
J: TRBJ2-5
V: TRBV28
CDR3: CASSSGTTVTQYF
DNA: TGTGCCAGCAGTTCCGGGACCACCGTGACCCAGTACTTC

size: -
D: -
J: TRBJ2-5
V: TRBV28
CDR3: CASTTSREETQYF
DNA: TGTGCCAGCACAACATCGCGGGAAGAGACCCAGTACTTC

size: -
D: TRBD1
J: TRBJ2-7
V: TRBV6-6
CDR3: CASSQTGGRLYEQYF
DNA: TGTGCCAGCAGTCAAACAGGGGGCCGACTCTACGAGCAGTACTTC

size: -
D: TRBD1
J: TRBJ1-4
V: TRBV6-6
CDR3: CASSSTGGYEKLFF
DNA: TGTGCCAGCAGTTCGACAGGGGGTTACGAAAAACTGTTTTTT

size: -
D: TRBD1
J: TRBJ2-4
V: TRBV30
CDR3: CAWSAGTAGIQYF
DNA: TGTGCCTGGAGTGCCGGGACAGCCGGCATTCAGTACTTC

size: -
D: -
J: TRBJ1-2
V: TRBV2
CDR3: CASSEAEAIYGYTF
DNA: TGTGCCAGCAGTGAAGCCGAAGCAATCTATGGCTACACCTTC

size: -
D: -
J: TRBJ1-1
V: TRBV6-5
CDR3: CASSLGRMNTEAFF
DNA: TGTGCCAGCAGTTTGGGACGGATGAACACTGAAGCTTTCTTT

size: -
D: -
J: TRBJ2-1
V: TRBV2
CDR3: CASSERGSYNEQFF
DNA: TGTGCCAGCAGTGAGCGGGGTTCCTACAATGAGCAGTTCTTC

size: -
D: TRBD1
J: TRBJ2-7
V: TRBV2
CDR3: CASSGQGKGPYEQYF
DNA: TGTGCCAGCAGCGGACAGGGGAAGGGGCCCTACGAGCAGTACTTC

size: -
D: -
J: TRBJ1-1
V: TRBV11-2
CDR3: CASSLDNNGKAFF
DNA: TGTGCCAGCAGCTTAGACAACAACGGCAAAGCTTTCTTT

size: once
D: -
J: TRBJ2-1
V: TRBV9
CDR3: CASSPRPGDEQFF
DNA: TGTGCCAGCAGCCCCCGACCGGGGGATGAGCAGTTCTTC

size: -
D: -
J: TRBJ1-1
V: TRBV5-5
CDR3: CASTVGWSEAFF
DNA: TGTGCCAGCACCGTGGGGTGGTCTGAAGCTTTCTTT